These T cell receptor beta chains were read from a single sample in a study of T cell clones after liver transplantation. Only in-frame clones appear in the TCRdb table, and some are missing; sequencing was by immunoSEQ multiplex PCR. The sample lists about 80,000 clones; roughly 82% were seen once. This specimen consisted of CD4+ T cells from blood, obtained approximately 3.5 years after liver transplant. The source of these receptors is a human patient who received a liver transplant. Some T cells may be provided by the graft donor. Both conserved end residues are part of each CDR3. A D gene is named only where the DNA matches it firmly. A row's size may be missing; if present it is once, few, many or a size class.

>.|TRBJ1-5|15|.|TRBV7-8
CASSLAGVGNQPQHF
TGTGCCAGCAGCTTAGCAGGGGTGGGCAATCAGCCCCAGCATTTT
>.|TRBJ1-4|16|.|TRBV6-6
CASSYKDWGTNEKLFF
TGTGCCAGCAGTTACAAAGACTGGGGAACTAATGAAAAACTGTTTTTT
>TRBD1|TRBJ1-1|14|.|TRBV5-1
CASSLVKGATEAFF
TGCGCCAGCAGCTTGGTAAAGGGGGCCACTGAAGCTTTCTTT
>TRBD1|TRBJ1-3|14|.|TRBV2
CASSLQGSGNTIYF
TGTGCCAGCAGTCTACAGGGGTCTGGAAACACCATATATTTT
>TRBD1|TRBJ2-1|16|.|TRBV4-3
CASSQGGTGGHHEQFF
TGCGCCAGCAGCCAAGGGGGGACAGGGGGCCACCATGAGCAGTTCTTC
>TRBD2|TRBJ2-5|16|.|TRBV19
CASSYLGLAGKETQYF
TGTGCCAGTTCTTACCTCGGACTAGCGGGGAAAGAGACCCAGTACTTC
>.|TRBJ2-2|16|.|TRBV7-9
CASSLRRGANTGELFF
TGTGCCAGCAGCCTTCGGAGAGGGGCAAACACCGGGGAGCTGTTTTTT
>TRBD1|TRBJ1-4|15|.|TRBV27
CASSLFGTGDEKLFF
TGTGCCAGCAGTTTATTTGGGACAGGGGATGAAAAACTGTTTTTT
>.|TRBJ1-5|16|.|TRBV28
CASSLFAPRDNQPQHF
TGTGCCAGCAGTTTATTCGCGCCCAGGGACAATCAGCCCCAGCATTTT
>.|TRBJ2-7|13|.|TRBV15
CATGLAPSYEQYF
TGTGCCACCGGACTCGCACCCTCCTACGAGCAGTACTTC
>TRBD2|TRBJ2-1|15|.|TRBV2
CASSEYAGGGNEQFF
TGTGCCAGCAGTGAGTACGCGGGAGGGGGCAATGAGCAGTTCTTC
>TRBD1|TRBJ1-4|15|once|TRBV28
CASSFSGTGEEKLFF
TGTGCCAGCAGTTTTTCCGGGACAGGGGAAGAAAAACTGTTTTTT
>.|TRBJ2-3|12|.|TRBV5-1
CASSSGTDTQYF
TGCGCCAGCAGCAGCGGCACAGATACGCAGTATTTT
>.|TRBJ2-3|15|.|TRBV6-1
CASSGPVGLEDTQYF
TGTGCCAGCAGCGGGCCCGTGGGGCTGGAAGATACGCAGTATTTT
>TRBD2|TRBJ2-6|19|once|TRBV5-4
CASSDLGLAGNSGANVLTF
TGTGCCAGCAGCGATCTGGGACTAGCAGGTAACTCTGGGGCCAACGTCCTGACTTTC
>TRBD1|TRBJ2-2|18|once|TRBV11-3
CASSLERPGQGSPGELFF
TGTGCCAGCAGCTTAGAGCGACCGGGACAGGGATCGCCCGGGGAGCTGTTTTTT
>.|TRBJ1-2|16|.|TRBV15
CATSRVWAPARYGYTF
TGTGCCACCAGCAGAGTTTGGGCCCCCGCTAGGTATGGCTACACCTTC
>.|TRBJ2-2|14|.|TRBV7-9
CASSLDTVTGELFF
TGTGCCAGCAGCCTTGACACGGTCACCGGGGAGCTGTTTTTT
>.|TRBJ1-1|13|.|TRBV19
CASSIGSGTEAFF
TGTGCCAGTAGTATCGGGTCGGGGACTGAAGCTTTCTTT
>.|TRBJ2-5|13|.|TRBV19
CASSPGKGETQYF
TGTGCCAGTAGTCCTGGGAAGGGGGAGACCCAGTACTTC
>.|TRBJ1-5|16|.|TRBV7-2
CASSLEGGWSNQPQHF
TGTGCCAGCAGCTTAGAGGGGGGATGGAGCAATCAGCCCCAGCATTTT
>.|TRBJ2-7|11|once|TRBV20-1
CSATDLYEQYF
TGCAGTGCCACGGACCTCTACGAGCAGTACTTC
>.|TRBJ2-3|13|.|TRBV5-6
CASSARSTDTQYF
TGTGCCAGCAGCGCCAGGAGCACAGATACGCAGTATTTT
>TRBD1|TRBJ1-1|14|.|TRBV7-8
CASSRRDRTLEAFF
TGTGCCAGCAGCCGCCGGGACAGAACCCTTGAAGCTTTCTTT
>.|TRBJ2-6|16|few|TRBV15
CATSRAPGSGANVLTF
TGTGCCACCAGCAGGGCCCCCGGCTCTGGGGCCAACGTCCTGACTTTC
>TRBD1|TRBJ1-1|20|.|TRBV5-1
CASSLDGTGGRRRKFYEAFF
TGCGCCAGCAGCTTGGACGGGACAGGGGGCCGCCGACGAAAATTTTATGAAGCTTTCTTT
>.|TRBJ2-5|16|.|TRBV7-2
CASSPNVGPLQETQYF
TGTGCCAGCAGCCCCAATGTGGGGCCTCTCCAAGAGACCCAGTACTTC
>.|TRBJ1-1|13|few|TRBV2
CASSQTGNTEAFF
TGTGCCAGCAGTCAGACAGGGAACACTGAAGCTTTCTTT
>.|TRBJ1-1|14|.|TRBV6-1
CASRSQGMNTEAFF
TGTGCCAGCAGATCACAGGGAATGAACACTGAAGCTTTCTTT
>.|TRBJ2-1|13|.|TRBV11-3
CASSFRDGSEQFF
TGTGCCAGCAGCTTCAGGGACGGGTCTGAGCAGTTCTTC
>.|TRBJ2-1|14|.|TRBV11-2
CASSLGGTYNEQFF
TGTGCCAGCAGCTTAGGGGGCACCTACAATGAGCAGTTCTTC
>.|TRBJ2-7|15|.|TRBV6-1
CASSLGAWAYYEQYF
TGTGCCAGCAGCCTCGGGGCCTGGGCCTACTACGAGCAGTACTTC
>.|TRBJ1-3|12|.|TRBV18
CASSPQGDTIYF
TGTGCCAGCTCACCACAAGGAGACACCATATATTTT
>TRBD2|TRBJ2-1|16|.|TRBV5-1
CASSLVPSGSYDEQFF
TGCGCCAGCAGCTTGGTCCCTAGCGGGAGTTACGATGAGCAGTTCTTC
>TRBD1|TRBJ2-7|12|few|TRBV2
CASTNQGGKQYF
TGTGCCAGCACCAACCAAGGGGGCAAGCAGTACTTC
>TRBD1|TRBJ1-4|16|.|TRBV5-1
CASSLQGAGANEKLFF
TGCGCCAGCAGCTTGCAGGGGGCAGGGGCTAATGAAAAACTGTTTTTT
>.|TRBJ2-2|14|.|TRBV10-3
CAINARGGTGELFF
TGTGCCATCAACGCGAGGGGGGGGACCGGGGAGCTGTTTTTT
>.|TRBJ1-1|13|once|TRBV6-1
CASTLRMSTEAFF
TGTGCCAGCACCCTCCGGATGAGCACTGAAGCTTTCTTT
>.|TRBJ1-4|14|once|TRBV28
CASSLGGGEEKLFF
TGTGCCAGCAGTTTAGGAGGGGGAGAAGAAAAACTGTTTTTT
>.|TRBJ2-1|14|.|TRBV5-1
CASSLGTDYNEQFF
TGCGCCAGCAGCTTGGGGACAGACTACAATGAGCAGTTCTTC
>TRBD1|TRBJ2-5|14|.|TRBV9
CASSVGTGLETQYF
TGTGCCAGCAGCGTAGGGACAGGGCTGGAGACCCAGTACTTC
>.|TRBJ1-5|13|.|TRBV2
CASSAGVEQPQHF
TGTGCCAGCAGTGCAGGGGTGGAACAGCCCCAGCATTTT
>.|TRBJ1-2|15|.|TRBV7-2
CASRAPGRDNYGYTF
TGTGCCAGCAGGGCCCCGGGTCGGGACAACTATGGCTACACCTTC
>.|TRBJ1-1|17|.|TRBV14
CASSQDPRGRMNTEAFF
TGTGCCAGCAGCCAAGATCCCCGGGGGCGGATGAACACTGAAGCTTTCTTT
>.|TRBJ2-3|14|.|TRBV5-4
CASSFGLDADTQYF
TGTGCCAGCAGCTTCGGCCTAGACGCAGATACGCAGTATTTT
>.|TRBJ2-3|16|.|TRBV5-1
CASSSQGGAAGDTQYF
TGCGCCAGCAGCTCGCAGGGGGGAGCCGCGGGAGATACGCAGTATTTT
>TRBD2|TRBJ2-7|14|.|TRBV6-1
CASNPAGGDYEQYF
TGTGCCAGCAACCCAGCGGGAGGGGACTACGAGCAGTACTTC
>TRBD1|TRBJ2-5|14|.|TRBV7-2
CASTRTGMGETQYF
TGTGCCAGTACCAGGACAGGGATGGGAGAGACCCAGTACTTC
>.|TRBJ1-1|12|.|TRBV29-1
CSVENGAGPKFF
TGCAGCGTTGAAAATGGAGCGGGACCGAAATTCTTT
>.|TRBJ1-1|14|.|TRBV10-1
CASSDLQGGTEAFF
TGCGCCAGCAGTGACCTCCAGGGTGGCACTGAAGCTTTCTTT
>.|TRBJ1-1|12|.|TRBV21-1
CASSKVIAEAFF
TGTGCCAGCAGCAAAGTGATCGCTGAAGCTTTCTTT
>TRBD2|TRBJ2-1|15|.|TRBV6-5
CASSSGTSGGNEQFF
TGTGCCAGCAGTTCCGGGACTAGCGGAGGGAATGAGCAGTTCTTC
>.|TRBJ2-4|11|once|TRBV19
CATLGPNIQYF
TGTGCCACCTTAGGGCCAAACATTCAGTACTTC
>.|TRBJ2-1|14|.|TRBV6-1
CASSLDGAFNEQFF
TGTGCCAGCAGTTTGGACGGCGCTTTCAATGAGCAGTTCTTC
>.|TRBJ1-5|14|.|TRBV4-3
CASSHGIYNQPQHF
TGCGCCAGCAGCCACGGGATTTACAATCAGCCCCAGCATTTT
>.|TRBJ2-5|15|.|TRBV5-4
CASSSKGTDQETQYF
TGTGCCAGCAGCTCGAAAGGGACGGACCAAGAGACCCAGTACTTC
>.|TRBJ1-4|13|.|TRBV2
CASSERWAEKLFF
TGTGCCAGCAGTGAACGGTGGGCCGAAAAACTGTTTTTT